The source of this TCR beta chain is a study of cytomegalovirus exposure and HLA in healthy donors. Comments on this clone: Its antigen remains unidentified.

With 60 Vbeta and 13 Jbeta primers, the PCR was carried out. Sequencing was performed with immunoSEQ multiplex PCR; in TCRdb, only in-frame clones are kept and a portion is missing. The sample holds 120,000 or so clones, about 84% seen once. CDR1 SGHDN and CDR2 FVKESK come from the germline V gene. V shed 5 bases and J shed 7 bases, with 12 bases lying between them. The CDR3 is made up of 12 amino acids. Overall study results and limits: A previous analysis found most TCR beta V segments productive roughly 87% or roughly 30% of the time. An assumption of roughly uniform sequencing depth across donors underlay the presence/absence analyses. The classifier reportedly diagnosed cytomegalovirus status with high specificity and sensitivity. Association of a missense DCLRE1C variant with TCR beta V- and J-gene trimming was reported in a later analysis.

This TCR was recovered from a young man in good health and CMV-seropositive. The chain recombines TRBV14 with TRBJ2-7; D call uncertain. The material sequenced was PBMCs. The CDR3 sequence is CASSEHKWEQYF. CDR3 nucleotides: TGTGCCAGCAGCGAACATAAGTGGGAGCAGTACTTC.